Listed below are T cell receptor beta chains from one sample, sequenced in a study of T-cell memory formation after mild COVID-19. TCRdb ran MiXCR on the 5' RACE reads and lists one entry per CDR3 protein. The sample consists of more than 450,000 distinct CDR3 sequences, about a sixth of them appearing once. The sequenced sample was PBMCs or a T cell subset sorted from them (not recorded which). Receptor source: an adult woman who had mild COVID-19 (a few samples of this study predate the infection). Cell type and time point are not known. Each CDR3 is given with its conserved first and last residue. A D gene is named only where the DNA matches it firmly. Only some rows state a clone size, as once, few, many or a class for expanded clones.

abundance,d_gene,j_gene,v_gene,CDR3aa,CDR3nt
-,-,TRBJ2-5,TRBV21-1,CASSKDCPATLVARETQYF,TGTGCCAGCAGCAAAGATTGTCCGGCTACCCTGGTCGCCAGAGAGACCCAGTACTTC
many,TRBD1,TRBJ2-3,TRBV10-3,CAIKDRDSDTQYF,TGTGCCATCAAGGACAGGGACTCAGATACGCAGTATTTT
-,-,TRBJ1-6,TRBV12-3/TRBV12-4,CANSLATTSSNSPLHF,TGTGCCAACAGTTTAGCGACGACGTCTTCTAATTCACCCCTCCACTTT
-,TRBD1,TRBJ1-1,TRBV7-9,CASSPRTGGWVTEAFF,TGTGCCAGCAGCCCGCGGACAGGGGGCTGGGTCACTGAAGCTTTCTTT
few,TRBD1,TRBJ2-7,TRBV6-2/TRBV6-3,CASLDRYYEQYF,TGTGCCAGCTTGGACAGGTACTACGAGCAGTACTTC
-,-,TRBJ1-1,TRBV6-1,CASSERGEGANSEAFF,TGTGCCAGCAGTGAGAGGGGCGAAGGGGCAAATAGTGAAGCTTTCTTT
-,-,TRBJ1-1,TRBV29-1,CSVAGYETEAFF,TGCAGCGTTGCCGGATATGAGACTGAAGCTTTCTTT
-,TRBD1,TRBJ2-1,TRBV24-1,CATSEWDSNEQFF,TGTGCCACCAGTGAATGGGACAGCAATGAGCAGTTCTTC
-,-,TRBJ2-7,TRBV28,CASSPGGTGRSYEQYF,TGTGCCAGCAGCCCAGGGGGTACGGGGAGGTCCTACGAGCAGTACTTC
many,-,TRBJ2-7,TRBV10-3,CATTTDEDDYEQYF,TGTGCCACCACCACCGACGAGGACGACTACGAGCAGTACTTC
-,-,TRBJ2-6,TRBV6-1,CASSEALRGSGANVLTF,TGTGCCAGCAGTGAAGCGCTTCGAGGATCTGGGGCCAACGTCCTGACTTTC
-,-,TRBJ1-1,TRBV7-9,CASSLGGFQAFF,TGTGCCAGCAGCTTAGGGGGTTTCCAAGCTTTCTTT
-,TRBD1,TRBJ2-7,TRBV27,CASSPYRIPGQGGYEQYF,TGTGCCAGCAGCCCATATCGTATTCCGGGACAGGGGGGATACGAGCAGTACTTC
-,-,TRBJ1-1,TRBV7-2,CASSLGSGFNTEAFF,TGTGCCAGCAGCTTAGGGAGCGGGTTTAACACTGAAGCTTTCTTT
few,TRBD2,TRBJ2-1,TRBV12-3/TRBV12-4,CASSRTSGRATNEQFF,TGTGCCAGCAGTCGAACTAGCGGGAGGGCCACCAATGAGCAGTTCTTC
-,TRBD2,TRBJ2-7,TRBV9,CASSVTGTSAREQYF,TGTGCCAGCAGCGTGACCGGGACTAGCGCACGCGAGCAGTACTTC
few,TRBD2,TRBJ2-1,TRBV20-1,CSARASGSGFYNEQFF,TGCAGTGCTAGAGCCAGCGGGAGCGGCTTTTACAATGAGCAGTTCTTC
few,-,TRBJ2-1,TRBV27,CASSLGAGVKNEQFF,TGTGCCAGCAGTTTGGGGGCGGGAGTCAAGAATGAGCAGTTCTTC
-,TRBD1,TRBJ2-7,TRBV6-6,CASTHGGTGVYEQYF,TGTGCCAGCACCCACGGGGGGACAGGGGTGTACGAGCAGTACTTC
few,-,TRBJ2-7,TRBV27,CASSRYPGEQYF,TGTGCCAGCAGTCGTTATCCGGGCGAGCAGTACTTC
few,TRBD1,TRBJ2-7,TRBV27,CASSLGQGALDEQYF,TGTGCCAGCAGTTTAGGACAGGGGGCGTTGGACGAGCAGTACTTC
many,-,TRBJ1-1,TRBV29-1,CSVGDLWGGTEAFF,TGCAGCGTTGGGGATTTGTGGGGGGGGACTGAAGCTTTCTTT
-,TRBD1,TRBJ1-1,TRBV20-1,CSTPEGQGREAFF,TGCAGTACTCCCGAGGGACAGGGGCGTGAAGCTTTCTTT
-,-,TRBJ2-7,TRBV3-1,CASSQDRSGAYEQYF,TGTGCCAGCAGCCAAGATCGTTCAGGGGCCTACGAGCAGTACTTC
-,TRBD1,TRBJ2-7,TRBV5-1,CASWTGSSGEQYF,TGCGCCAGCTGGACAGGGTCGAGCGGCGAGCAGTACTTC
few,-,TRBJ2-7,TRBV7-9,CASSFDRSYEQYF,TGTGCCAGCAGCTTCGACAGGTCCTACGAGCAGTACTTC
few,-,TRBJ2-1,TRBV19,CASSIRADEQFF,TGTGCCAGTAGTATCCGGGCCGATGAGCAGTTCTTC
-,-,TRBJ1-5,TRBV12-3/TRBV12-4,CASSLGGQFAWNQPQHF,TGTGCCAGCAGTTTAGGGGGACAATTCGCGTGGAATCAGCCCCAGCATTTT
-,TRBD2,TRBJ2-7,TRBV5-1,CASSLSSGRAVYEQYF,TGCGCCAGCAGCTTATCTAGCGGGAGGGCCGTCTACGAGCAGTACTTC
-,-,TRBJ2-7,TRBV7-9,CASSSRGVGGDPYEQYF,TGTGCCAGCAGCTCCCGGGGTGTAGGGGGGGACCCCTACGAGCAGTACTTC
-,TRBD2,TRBJ2-1,TRBV12-3/TRBV12-4,CASSPGLATILNEQFF,TGTGCCAGCAGTCCCGGACTAGCGACGATATTAAATGAGCAGTTCTTC
few,-,TRBJ2-5,TRBV29-1,CSVKQETQYF,TGCAGCGTTAAACAAGAGACCCAGTACTTC
few,TRBD1,TRBJ2-1,TRBV7-2,CASSPLGGQGRVNEQFF,TGTGCCAGCAGCCCACTAGGCGGACAGGGGAGGGTGAATGAGCAGTTCTTC
-,-,TRBJ2-5,TRBV18,CASSPLGRIQETQYF,TGTGCCAGCTCACCACTTGGACGGATCCAAGAGACCCAGTACTTC
-,TRBD2,TRBJ2-2,TRBV6-5,CASSYSLGLVANTGELFF,TGTGCCAGCAGTTACTCATTGGGACTAGTTGCGAACACCGGGGAGCTGTTTTTT
few,TRBD2,TRBJ2-3,TRBV10-3,CASLTSGDHTQYF,TGTGCCAGCCTGACTAGCGGGGACCATACGCAGTATTTT
-,-,TRBJ1-5,TRBV15,CATSRDYRVYSNQPQHF,TGTGCCACCAGCAGAGACTACAGGGTCTATAGCAATCAGCCCCAGCATTTT